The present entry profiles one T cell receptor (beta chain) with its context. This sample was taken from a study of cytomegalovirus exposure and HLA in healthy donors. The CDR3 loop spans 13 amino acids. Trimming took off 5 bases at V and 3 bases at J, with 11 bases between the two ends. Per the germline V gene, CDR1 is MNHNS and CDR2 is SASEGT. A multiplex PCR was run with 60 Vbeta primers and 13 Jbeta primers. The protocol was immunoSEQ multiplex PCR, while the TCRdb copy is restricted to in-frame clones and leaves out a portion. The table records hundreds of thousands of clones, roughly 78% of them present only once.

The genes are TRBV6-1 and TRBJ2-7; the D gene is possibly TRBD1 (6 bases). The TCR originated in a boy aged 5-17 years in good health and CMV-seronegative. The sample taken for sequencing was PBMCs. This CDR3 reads CASSRTANYEQYF. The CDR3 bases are TGTGCCAGCAGTCGGACAGCCAACTACGAGCAGTACTTC.